Listed here is a single T cell receptor beta chain. The antigen is unknown. The method was immunoSEQ multiplex PCR; TCRdb's version includes in-frame clones alone and lacks a portion of them. This table holds tens of thousands of clones, around 92% found once. This CDR3 contains 17 residues. CDR1 is SGHKS, CDR2 YYEKEE, per germline (reference sequence). After removal of 4 bases from V and 0 bases from J, the junction contained 7 bases not matched to a gene. This entry belongs to a study of T cells in localized non-small cell lung cancer. General study results and limits: Adjacent lung was found to contain a median approximately 60 of the top 100 tumor clones.

The specimen was peripheral blood, collected before any cancer treatment. The J gene is TRBJ1-5, the V gene TRBV5-5; 10 bases are a match to TRBD1. The TCR sequence derives from an older female donor with stage I lung adenocarcinoma. CDR3 protein: CASSRGTGAYSNQPQHF. The CDR3 DNA sequence: TGTGCCAGCAGCCGCGGGACAGGGGCCTATAGCAATCAGCCCCAGCATTTT.